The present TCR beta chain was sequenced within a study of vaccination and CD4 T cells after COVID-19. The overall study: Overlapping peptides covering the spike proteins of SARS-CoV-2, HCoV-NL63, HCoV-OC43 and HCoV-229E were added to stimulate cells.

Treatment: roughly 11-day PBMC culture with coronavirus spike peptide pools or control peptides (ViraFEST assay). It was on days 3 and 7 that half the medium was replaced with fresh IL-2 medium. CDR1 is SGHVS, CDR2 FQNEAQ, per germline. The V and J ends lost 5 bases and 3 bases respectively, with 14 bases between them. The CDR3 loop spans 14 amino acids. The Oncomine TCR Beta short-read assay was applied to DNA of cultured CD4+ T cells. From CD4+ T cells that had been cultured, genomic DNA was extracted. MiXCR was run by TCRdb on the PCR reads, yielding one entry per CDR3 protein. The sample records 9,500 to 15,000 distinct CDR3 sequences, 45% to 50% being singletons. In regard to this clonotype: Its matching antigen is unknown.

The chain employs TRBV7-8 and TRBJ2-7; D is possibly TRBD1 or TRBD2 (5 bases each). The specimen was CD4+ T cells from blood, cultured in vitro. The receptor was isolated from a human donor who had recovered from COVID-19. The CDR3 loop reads CASSENGGYYEQYF. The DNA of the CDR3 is TGTGCCAGCAGCGAGAATGGGGGTTACTACGAGCAGTACTTC.